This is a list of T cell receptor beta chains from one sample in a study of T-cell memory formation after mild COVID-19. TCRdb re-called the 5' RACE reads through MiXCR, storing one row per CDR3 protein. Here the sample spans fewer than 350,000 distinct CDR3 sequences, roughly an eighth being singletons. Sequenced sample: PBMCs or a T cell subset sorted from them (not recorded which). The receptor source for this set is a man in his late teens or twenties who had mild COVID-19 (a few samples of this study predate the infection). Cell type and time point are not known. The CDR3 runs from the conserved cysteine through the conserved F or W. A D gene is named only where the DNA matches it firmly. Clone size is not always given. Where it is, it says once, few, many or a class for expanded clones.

cdr3_aa: CASSTHTDTQYF
cdr3_nt: TGTGCCAGCAGCACCCACACAGATACGCAGTATTTT
clone_size: .
j_call: TRBJ2-3
v_call: TRBV7-9
d_call: .

cdr3_aa: CASTKAAAGAQPQHF
cdr3_nt: TGTGCCAGCACCAAAGCAGCGGCAGGGGCTCAGCCCCAGCATTTT
clone_size: .
j_call: TRBJ1-5
v_call: TRBV12-3/TRBV12-4
d_call: .

cdr3_aa: CSARGAGRMNTEAFF
cdr3_nt: TGCAGTGCCCGAGGGGCGGGGAGGATGAACACTGAAGCTTTCTTT
clone_size: few
j_call: TRBJ1-1
v_call: TRBV20-1
d_call: .

cdr3_aa: CASSQVSRGNTQYF
cdr3_nt: TGTGCCAGCAGCCAAGTGTCTCGTGGAAATACGCAGTATTTT
clone_size: few
j_call: TRBJ2-3
v_call: TRBV14
d_call: .

cdr3_aa: CASSLTWGDNEQFF
cdr3_nt: TGTGCCAGCAGCCTGACGTGGGGGGACAATGAGCAGTTCTTC
clone_size: .
j_call: TRBJ2-1
v_call: TRBV11-2
d_call: .

cdr3_aa: CASSNRGNTEAFF
cdr3_nt: TGTGCCAGCAGTAACAGGGGGAACACTGAAGCTTTCTTT
clone_size: .
j_call: TRBJ1-1
v_call: TRBV6-5
d_call: TRBD1

cdr3_aa: CASSWGRGSTDTQYF
cdr3_nt: TGCGCCAGCAGCTGGGGTCGGGGGAGCACAGATACGCAGTATTTT
clone_size: many
j_call: TRBJ2-3
v_call: TRBV5-1
d_call: .

cdr3_aa: CASSPTPTGYHEQYF
cdr3_nt: TGTGCCAGCAGTCCTACCCCGACAGGGTACCACGAGCAGTACTTC
clone_size: few
j_call: TRBJ2-7
v_call: TRBV27
d_call: TRBD1

cdr3_aa: CASRRAGEIPYEQYF
cdr3_nt: TGTGCCAGCAGGAGGGCAGGGGAGATTCCCTACGAGCAGTACTTC
clone_size: .
j_call: TRBJ2-7
v_call: TRBV27
d_call: .

cdr3_aa: CASRRTELTEAFF
cdr3_nt: TGTGCCAGCAGGCGGACAGAGTTGACTGAAGCTTTCTTT
clone_size: .
j_call: TRBJ1-1
v_call: TRBV2
d_call: .

cdr3_aa: CSAPGRLAQGNEQYF
cdr3_nt: TGCAGTGCTCCAGGGAGACTAGCGCAGGGTAACGAGCAGTACTTC
clone_size: .
j_call: TRBJ2-7
v_call: TRBV20-1
d_call: TRBD2

cdr3_aa: CASSFGTSGGETQYF
cdr3_nt: TGTGCCAGCAGCTTCGGGACTAGCGGGGGGGAGACCCAGTACTTC
clone_size: many
j_call: TRBJ2-5
v_call: TRBV7-3
d_call: TRBD2